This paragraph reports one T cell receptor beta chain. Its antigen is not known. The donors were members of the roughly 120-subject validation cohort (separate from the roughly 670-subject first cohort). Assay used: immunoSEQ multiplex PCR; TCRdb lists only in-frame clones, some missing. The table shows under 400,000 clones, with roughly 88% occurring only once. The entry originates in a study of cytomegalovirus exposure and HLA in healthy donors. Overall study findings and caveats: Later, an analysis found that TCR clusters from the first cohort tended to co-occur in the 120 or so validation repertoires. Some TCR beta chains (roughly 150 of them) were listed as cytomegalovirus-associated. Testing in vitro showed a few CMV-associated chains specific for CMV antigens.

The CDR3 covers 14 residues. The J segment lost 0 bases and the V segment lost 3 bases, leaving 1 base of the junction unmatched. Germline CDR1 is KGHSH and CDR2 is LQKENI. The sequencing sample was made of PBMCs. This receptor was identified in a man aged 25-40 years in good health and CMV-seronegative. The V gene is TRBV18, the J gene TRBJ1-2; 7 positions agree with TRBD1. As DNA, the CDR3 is TGTGCCAGCTCACCGGGACAGTCTAACTATGGCTACACCTTC. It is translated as CASSPGQSNYGYTF.